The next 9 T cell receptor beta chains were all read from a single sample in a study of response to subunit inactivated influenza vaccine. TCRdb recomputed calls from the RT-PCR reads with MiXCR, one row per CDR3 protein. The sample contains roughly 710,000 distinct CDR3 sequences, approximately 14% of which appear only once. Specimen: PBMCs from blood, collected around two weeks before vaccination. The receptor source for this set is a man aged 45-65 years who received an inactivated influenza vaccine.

CDR3 DNA sequence: TGCAGTGCAAGGCGCGCCCTCGGAAACACCATATATTTT. Translating it yields CSARRALGNTIYF. The chain combines TRBV20-1 with TRBJ1-3; D remains ambiguous. Germline CDR1 and CDR2: DFQATT and SNEGSKA (reference sequence). The CDR3 totals 13 residues. Trimming cost V 6 bases and J 4 bases, with 13 bases left between them.

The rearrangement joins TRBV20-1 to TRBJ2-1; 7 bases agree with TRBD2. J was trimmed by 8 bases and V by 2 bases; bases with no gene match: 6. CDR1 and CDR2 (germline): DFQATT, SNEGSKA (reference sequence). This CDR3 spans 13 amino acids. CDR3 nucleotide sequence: TGCAGTGCTAGACGCGGGAGTGGGCATGAGCAGTTCTTC. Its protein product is CSARRGSGHEQFF.

DNA for the CDR3: TGCGCCAGCAGCCGGGACAGGGTGGGCCAAGAGACCCAGTACTTC. It translates to CASSRDRVGQETQYF. This rearrangement joins TRBV5-1 to TRBJ2-5; the match to TRBD1 covers 9 bases. Per germline, CDR1 SGHRS and CDR2 YFSETQ. V lost 4 bases to trimming and J lost 1 base; unmatched junction nucleotides: 5. The CDR3 totals 15 residues.

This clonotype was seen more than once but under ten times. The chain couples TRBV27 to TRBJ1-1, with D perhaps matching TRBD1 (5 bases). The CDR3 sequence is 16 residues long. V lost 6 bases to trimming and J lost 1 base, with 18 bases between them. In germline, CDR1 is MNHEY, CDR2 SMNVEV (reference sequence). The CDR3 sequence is CASSLTGTEKNTEAFF. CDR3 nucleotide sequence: TGTGCCAGCAGCTTAACCGGGACGGAGAAGAACACTGAAGCTTTCTTT.

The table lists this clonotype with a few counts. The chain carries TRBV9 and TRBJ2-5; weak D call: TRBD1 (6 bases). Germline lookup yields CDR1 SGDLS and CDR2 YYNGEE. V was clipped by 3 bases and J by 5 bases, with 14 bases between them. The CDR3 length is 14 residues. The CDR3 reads CASSGTGSRETQYF. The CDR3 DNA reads TGTGCCAGCAGCGGAACAGGGTCTCGGGAGACCCAGTACTTC.

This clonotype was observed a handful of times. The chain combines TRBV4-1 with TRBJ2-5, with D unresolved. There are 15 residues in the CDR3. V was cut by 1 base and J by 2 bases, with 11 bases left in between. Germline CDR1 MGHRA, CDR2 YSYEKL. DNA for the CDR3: TGCGCCAGCAGCCAAGTGCCGGAACTACAAGAGACCCAGTACTTC. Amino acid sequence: CASSQVPELQETQYF.

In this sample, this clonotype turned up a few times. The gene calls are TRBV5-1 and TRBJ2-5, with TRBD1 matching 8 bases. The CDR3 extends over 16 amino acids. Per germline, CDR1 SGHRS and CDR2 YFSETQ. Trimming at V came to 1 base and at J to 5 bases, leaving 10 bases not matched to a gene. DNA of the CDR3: TGCGCCAGCAGCTTGATGGGGACAGGCGTCCCCGAGACCCAGTACTTC. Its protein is CASSLMGTGVPETQYF.

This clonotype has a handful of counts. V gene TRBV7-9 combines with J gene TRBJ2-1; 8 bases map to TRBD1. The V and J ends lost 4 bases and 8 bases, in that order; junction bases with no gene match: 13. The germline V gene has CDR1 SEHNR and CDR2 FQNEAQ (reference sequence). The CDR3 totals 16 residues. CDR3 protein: CASSSGSGGNMDEQFF. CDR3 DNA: TGTGCCAGCAGCTCGGGCTCAGGGGGCAATATGGATGAGCAGTTCTTC.

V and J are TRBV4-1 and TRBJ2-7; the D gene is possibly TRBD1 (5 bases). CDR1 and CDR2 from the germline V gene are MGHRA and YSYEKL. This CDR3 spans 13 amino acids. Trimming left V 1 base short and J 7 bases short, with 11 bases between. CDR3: CASSQVQVEEQYF. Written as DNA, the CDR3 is TGCGCCAGCAGCCAAGTACAGGTGGAGGAGCAGTACTTC.